The T cell receptor (beta chain) described here comes from a study of cytomegalovirus exposure and HLA in healthy donors. Whole-study findings and limits: Sequencing depth roughly uniform across donors was assumed in presence/absence analyses. Generally TCR sequences proved uncommon, though certain public TCRs appeared in numerous donors. Later genetic work tied a missense DCLRE1C variant to beta-chain V and J trimming.

Comment on this clone: The antigen is not known.

Use of 60 Vbeta and 13 Jbeta primers characterized the PCR. Per the authors' pipeline: The authors later counted tens of millions of unique TCR beta chains, some 9.9 million of them shared. Profiling relied on immunoSEQ multiplex PCR, and the TCRdb table lists in-frame clones only, not all of them. D and trimming were read from the DNA, whereas the V and J calls and clone size are those reported in that table. This sample has around 160,000 clones, with over 65% found just once. Germline CDR1 is SNHLY and CDR2 is FYNNEI. With V trimmed by 11 bases and J by 2 bases, 9 bases remained unmatched. CDR3 length: 14 amino acids.

The chain recombines TRBV2 with TRBJ1-2, with 9 bases that match TRBD1. The receptor comes from a woman in her 40s in good health and CMV-seropositive. Specimen: PBMCs. CDR3 in amino acids: CAGDRDRQNYGYTF. The CDR3 coding sequence is TGTGCCGGGGACAGGGACCGTCAGAACTATGGCTACACCTTC.